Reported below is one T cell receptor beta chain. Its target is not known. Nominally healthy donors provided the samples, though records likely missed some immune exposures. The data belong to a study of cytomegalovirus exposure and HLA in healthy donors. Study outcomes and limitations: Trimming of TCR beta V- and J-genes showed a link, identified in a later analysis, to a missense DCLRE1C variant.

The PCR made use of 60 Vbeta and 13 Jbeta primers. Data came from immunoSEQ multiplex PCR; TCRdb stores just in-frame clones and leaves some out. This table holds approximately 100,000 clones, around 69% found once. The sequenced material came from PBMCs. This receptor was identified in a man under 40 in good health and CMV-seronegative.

This CDR3 reads CASSIGTSGAYEQYF. CDR3 bases: TGTGCCAGTAGTATCGGAACTAGCGGGGCCTACGAGCAGTACTTC. The rearrangement links TRBV19 to TRBJ2-7; 10 bases are shared with TRBD2. The CDR3 has 15 residues. After removal of 3 bases from V and 2 bases from J, the junction contained 4 bases not matched to a gene. Germline-derived CDR1 and CDR2 are LNHDA and SQIVND (reference sequence).